This T cell receptor beta chain originates from a study of blood T cell repertoires in COVID-19. For the study at large: Nucleic acid was either cDNA or gDNA, and it came from T cells, B-cell-depleted T cells, or PBMCs.

CDR1 LGHDT and CDR2 YNNKEL come from the germline V gene (reference sequence). The V segment lost 3 bases and the J segment 5 bases; nucleotides outside the gene matches: 5. This CDR3 is built from 16 residues. In this sample, this clone turned up once. Authors' data handling: Nucleated cell counts were estimated from reference gene primer amplification. Measured with immunoSEQ multiplex PCR; TCRdb has only the in-frame clones, and not every one. From that table come the V and J calls and clone size; the DNA was used to work out D and trimming. This sample has under 200,000 clones, with 88% found just once.

The sequenced sample was peripheral blood. This sequence joins TRBV3-1 (or the pseudogene TRBV3-2) and TRBJ2-1; TRBD1 matches at 12 bases. The sequence was obtained from a man between 18 and 29 years old with active or convalescent COVID-19. CDR3 DNA: TGTGCCAGCAGCCAGTGGGGACAGGGGGCCGACAATGAGCAGTTCTTC. It yields the protein CASSQWGQGADNEQFF.